Listed here are 17 T cell receptor beta chains from one sample, sequenced in a study of post-analysis software for immune sequencing data. The authors incorporated unique molecular identifiers into the TCR beta cDNA libraries. A single record per CDR3 protein comes from TCRdb applying MiXCR to the PCR reads. The top ten clones hold around 0.56% of a sample with fewer than 850,000 distinct CDR3 sequences, 25% to 30% of them seen once. Their antigens remain unidentified. Notes on the study in general: Patients showed TRBV5-6, TRBV5-1 and TRBV20-1 among a few TRBV segments more frequent than in controls.

Specimen: blood. The source is a girl aged 5-17 years with multiple sclerosis.

About this clonotype itself: Mismatch with germline at one junction end may stem from a read error. The chain links TRBV6-5 to TRBJ2-3; 8 bases align to TRBD1. The V gene's germline CDR1 is MNHEY and CDR2 SVGAGI. The CDR3 extends over 16 amino acids. The CDR3 sequence: CTSRGQNRGFADTQYF. In DNA, the CDR3 is TGTACCAGCAGGGGACAGAACAGGGGGTTTGCAGATACGCAGTATTTT.

This clonotype was seen a few times. V usage is TRBV11-2 and J usage is TRBJ2-7; TRBD1 matches 7 bases. The V and J ends lost 0 bases and 1 base, in that order; junction bases with no gene match: 12. Germline CDR1 and CDR2: SGHAT and FQNNGV. This CDR3 contains 18 residues. The CDR3 DNA sequence: TGTGCCAGCAGCTTAGATCCCCTAGGCAGGGGGATTTCCTACGAGCAGTACTTC. This sequence encodes CASSLDPLGRGISYEQYF.

In this sample, this clonotype turned up many times. V and J are TRBV12-3 or TRBV12-4 and TRBJ2-3; a weak D match, TRBD1 (6 bases). V lost 5 bases and J lost 9, with 12 bases in between. This CDR3 is built from 12 residues. CDR3 loop: CASSTDSRTQYF. CDR3 bases: TGTGCCAGCAGTACGGACAGTAGGACGCAGTATTTT.

This clonotype was recorded a few times. V gene TRBV28 combines with J gene TRBJ1-5; 9 bases line up with TRBD1. This CDR3 region has 16 residues. The germline V gene has CDR1 MDHEN and CDR2 SYDVKM. V trimming: 5 bases; J trimming: 2 bases; junction bases outside the gene matches: 7. The CDR3 DNA follows: TGTGCCAGCAGTCTGGACAGGGGAACGGGCAATCAGCCCCAGCATTTT. This codes for CASSLDRGTGNQPQHF. The variable domain in full, completed from reference TRBV28 and TRBJ1-5, reads DVKVTQSSRYLVKRTGEKVFLECVQDMDHENMFWYRQDPGLGLRLIYFSYDVKMKEKGDIPEGYSVSREKKERFSLILESASTNQTSMYLCASSLDRGTGNQPQHFGDGTRLSIL.

This clonotype showed up just a few times. The V call is TRBV7-2, the J call TRBJ2-7; 11 bases fit TRBD1. Germline-derived CDR1 and CDR2 are SGHTA and FQGNSA. V lost 1 base and J lost 5; bases outside the gene matches: 7. The CDR3 loop spans 16 amino acids. CDR3 amino acids: CASSLGGTGGLHEQYF. Here the CDR3 DNA reads TGTGCCAGCAGCTTAGGAGGGACAGGGGGTCTCCACGAGCAGTACTTC. The whole variable domain, remainder taken from reference TRBV7-2 and TRBJ2-7, is GAGVSQSPSNKVTEKGKDVELRCDPISGHTALYWYRQSLGQGLEFLIYFQGNSAPDKSGLPSDRFSAERTGGSVSTLTIQRTQQEDSAVYLCASSLGGTGGLHEQYFGPGTRLTVT.

The chain combines TRBV20-1 with TRBJ2-5; D is ambiguous. The CDR3 covers 14 residues. The germline V gene encodes CDR1 DFQATT and CDR2 SNEGSKA (reference sequence). Deletions cut 3 bases from V and 3 bases from J, with 14 bases between. The CDR3 loop reads CSASYLGRKETQYF. In DNA, the CDR3 is TGCAGTGCTAGTTATTTAGGGCGGAAAGAGACCCAGTACTTC.

V gene TRBV5-6 combines with J gene TRBJ2-5; weak D call: TRBD1 (5 bases). Trimming pared 4 bases from V and 7 bases from J, leaving 14 bases between. This CDR3 is 13 amino acids long. CDR1 is SGHDT and CDR2 is YYEEEE in the germline V gene. The CDR3 is CASSGTGLRTQYF. In DNA form, the CDR3 reads TGTGCCAGCAGCGGTACAGGTTTAAGGACCCAGTACTTC.

The chain uses TRBV4-3 and TRBJ2-5, with D perhaps TRBD1 or TRBD2 (5 bases each). The V end was cut by 1 base, the J end by 5 bases, with 17 bases between. The CDR3 spans 16 residues. Germline CDR1 and CDR2: LGHNA and YSLEER. The CDR3 sequence: CASSQVGQGVWETQYF. CDR3 coding DNA: TGCGCCAGCAGCCAAGTGGGTCAGGGAGTCTGGGAGACCCAGTACTTC.

This chain uses TRBV7-8 with TRBJ2-7, with D possibly matching TRBD2 (5 bases). Germline V lookup: CDR1 SGHVS, CDR2 FQNEAQ. Trimming left V 5 bases short and J 3 bases short, with 17 bases between. The CDR3 loop spans 15 amino acids. The CDR3 here is CASSTPGIANYEQYF. In DNA, the CDR3 is TGTGCCAGCAGCACCCCGGGGATAGCTAACTACGAGCAGTACTTC.

This clonotype has just a few counts. The chain carries TRBV28 and TRBJ1-2, with TRBD1 identical over 9 bases. Germline V gene sequence: CDR1 MDHEN, CDR2 SYDVKM. There are 16 residues in the CDR3. J lost 2 bases, V lost 5 bases, and 9 bases had no gene match. The CDR3 nucleotides read TGTGCCAGCAGTATTACTCCCGGGACAGGGAACTATGGCTACACCTTC. Its protein product is CASSITPGTGNYGYTF.

CDR3 sequence reads: CSGGARETQYF. In nucleotides, the CDR3 is TGCAGCGGGGGGGCCCGGGAGACCCAGTACTTC. The chain recombines TRBV29-1 with TRBJ2-5; TRBD1 or TRBD2 may be the D gene (6 bases each). With 7 bases removed from V and 5 bases from J, the gap between germline ends came to 11 bases. The CDR3 length is 11 residues. In germline, CDR1 is SQVTM, CDR2 ANQGSEA.

Notes on this clonotype: A much larger clonotype is one base distant, so this may be a read error. This sequence joins TRBV29-1 and TRBJ2-5; 12 nucleotides match TRBD1. Germline V gene sequence: CDR1 SQVTM, CDR2 ANQGSEA. Trimming cost V 6 bases and J 11 bases; bases outside gene matches: 13. The CDR3 loop spans 14 amino acids. CDR3 loop: CSVVRDRGPVGQYF. The CDR3 DNA reads TGCAGCGTAGTCCGGGACAGGGGGCCGGTGGGGCAGTACTTC.

The chain joins TRBV20-1 to TRBJ2-3; unclear D gene. Germline V gives CDR1 DFQATT, CDR2 SNEGSKA (reference sequence). V was shortened by 8 bases and J by 2 bases, with 14 bases between the two germline ends. The length of the CDR3 is 13 residues. This CDR3 reads CSLCSAPTDTQYF. The CDR3 coding sequence is TGCAGTTTGTGCAGCGCACCCACAGATACGCAGTATTTT.

The J gene is TRBJ1-1, the V gene TRBV6-6, with no clear D. Trimming cost V 5 bases and J 12 bases, with 22 bases left between them. Per the germline V gene, CDR1 is MNHNY and CDR2 is SVGAGI (reference sequence). The CDR3 contains 14 residues. The CDR3 sequence is CASSELNLRAQSFF. CDR3 nucleotide sequence: TGTGCCAGCAGTGAGTTAAACCTGAGGGCCCAGTCTTTCTTT.

V is TRBV20-1 and J is TRBJ2-2; 8 positions match TRBD1. This CDR3 is built from 15 residues. CDR1 and CDR2 from the germline V gene are DFQATT and SNEGSKA (reference sequence). After removal of 1 base from V and 5 bases from J, the junction contained 6 bases not matched to a gene. CDR3 sequence: CSARGQGASTGELFF. CDR3 sequence (DNA): TGCAGTGCTAGAGGTCAGGGGGCGAGTACCGGGGAGCTGTTTTTT.

This clonotype has only a few counts. The chain carries TRBV28 and TRBJ2-6; D perhaps matches TRBD1 (5 bases). Per germline, CDR1 MDHEN and CDR2 SYDVKM. Trimming took 3 bases from V and 0 from J, leaving 12 bases between them. The CDR3 is 17 residues long. The DNA for the CDR3 is TGTGCCAGCAGTTTTATTGGGGCCCGCTCTGGGGCCAACGTCCTGACTTTC. Its protein is CASSFIGARSGANVLTF.

This clonotype was seen ten or more times. The V gene is TRBV6-5, the J gene TRBJ1-2, with 10 bases identical to TRBD1. Germline CDR1 and CDR2: MNHEY and SVGAGI. The CDR3 contains 14 residues. V was pared by 5 bases and J by 4 bases, with 4 bases of the junction left unmatched. CDR3 in DNA: TGTGCCAGCAGTAGGGGACAGGGGAGCTATGGCTACACCTTC. Protein product: CASSRGQGSYGYTF.